This T cell receptor beta chain stems from a study of blood T cell repertoires in COVID-19. About the study: Samples of COVID-19 (acute and convalescent) were obtained from the United States, Italy and Spain. T cells, B-cell-depleted T cells, or PBMCs provided the cDNA or gDNA that served as material.

The CDR3 extends over 16 amino acids. J was trimmed by 1 base and V by 6 bases; bases with no gene match: 10. Per germline, CDR1 SQVTM and CDR2 ANQGSEA. Study processing details: Cell counts per sample came from amplifying reference gene primers. Method: immunoSEQ multiplex PCR; TCRdb's copy keeps in-frame clones and lacks some. Clone size and V and J calls were adopted from that table, with D and trimming inferred from the DNA. The sample contains under 75,000 clones, over 75% of which appear only once. The rearrangement joins TRBV29-1 to TRBJ2-5; 11 nucleotides align to TRBD2. The receptor's source is a human donor in a cohort sampled during active COVID-19. The material sequenced was peripheral blood. The chain's CDR3 is CSVAGTSGGIQETQYF. In DNA, the CDR3 is TGCAGCGTGGCCGGGACTAGCGGAGGGATCCAAGAGACCCAGTACTTC.